These 30 T cell receptor beta chains came from one sample sequenced in a study of STAT5B mutations in CD4+ large granular lymphocyte leukemia. Profiled with immunoSEQ multiplex PCR; TCRdb holds only in-frame clones, not every one. The table shows about 40,000 clones, with roughly 84% occurring only once. The sample comprised CD4+ T cells from blood buffy coats. The receptors originated from a human donor in good health.

The genes are TRBV6-5 and TRBJ1-2; no clear D gene. CDR3 length: 11 residues. The germline V gene encodes CDR1 MNHEY and CDR2 SVGAGI. V was shortened by 4 bases and J by 5 bases, with 5 bases between the two germline ends. CDR3 nucleotide sequence: TGTGCCAGCAGTTCCGAATATGGCTACACCTTC. It encodes CASSSEYGYTF.

The V and J genes are TRBV5-1 and TRBJ2-2; TRBD1 might be the D (6 bases). The CDR3 consists of 14 residues. Trimming removed 4 bases from V and 1 base from J, with 8 bases in between. CDR1 is SGHRS and CDR2 is YFSETQ in the germline V gene. CDR3 sequence: CASSRTENTGELFF. Here the CDR3 DNA reads TGCGCCAGCAGCCGGACAGAGAACACCGGGGAGCTGTTTTTT.

The genes are TRBV29-1 and TRBJ2-7; the D gene is possibly TRBD2 (6 bases). The CDR3 has 15 residues. With 6 bases removed from V and 4 bases from J, the gap between germline ends came to 22 bases. In germline, CDR1 is SQVTM, CDR2 ANQGSEA. CDR3 amino acids: CSVNSGGGTTYEQYF. The CDR3 DNA sequence: TGCAGCGTGAACAGCGGCGGAGGGACCACTTACGAGCAGTACTTC.

In its sample, this clone was seen a few times. The J gene is TRBJ1-5, the V gene TRBV19; possible D gene TRBD1, 6 bases. Germline V gene sequence: CDR1 LNHDA, CDR2 SQIVND (reference sequence). The CDR3 runs 15 residues. V dropped 8 bases and J dropped 2 bases, with 16 bases sitting between them. The CDR3 here is CASHPTAGGNQPQHF. CDR3 DNA sequence: TGTGCCAGTCACCCGACGGCAGGGGGCAATCAGCCCCAGCATTTT.

The chain carries TRBV11-2 and TRBJ2-1; 10 positions match TRBD2. Germline CDR1 and CDR2: SGHAT and FQNNGV. The CDR3 totals 14 residues. J lost 5 bases, V lost 3 bases, and 1 base had no gene match. The CDR3 nucleotides read TGTGCCAGCAGCTTCGGACTAGCGGACAATGAGCAGTTCTTC. Translation gives CASSFGLADNEQFF.

This chain links TRBV5-4 with TRBJ1-1; D ambiguous. The CDR3 is 14 residues long. Trimming cost V 0 bases and J 0 bases, with 6 bases left between them. The germline CDR1 and CDR2 sequences are SGHNT and YYREEE (reference sequence). The CDR3 sequence: CASSLDSLNTEAFF. The CDR3 DNA reads TGTGCCAGCAGCTTGGACAGTTTGAACACTGAAGCTTTCTTT.

The chain links TRBV10-3 to TRBJ1-5; 9 bases are a match to TRBD1. With 4 bases clipped from V and 7 bases from J, the junction kept 2 bases outside the gene matches. There are 13 residues in the CDR3. CDR1 ENHRY and CDR2 SYGVKD come from the germline V gene. The CDR3 is CAISGDRDQPQHF. The CDR3 coding sequence is TGTGCCATCAGTGGGGACAGGGACCAGCCCCAGCATTTT.

This chain's CDR3 is CASSTGQRYSPLHF. CDR3 nucleotides: TGTGCCAGTAGTACGGGACAGAGGTATTCACCCCTCCACTTT. V usage is TRBV19 and J usage is TRBJ1-6; 7 bases align to TRBD1. After removal of 4 bases from V and 8 bases from J, the junction contained 5 bases not matched to a gene. In germline, CDR1 is LNHDA, CDR2 SQIVND (reference sequence). The CDR3 is 14 residues long.

The gene calls are TRBV18 and TRBJ1-1, with 8 bases identical to TRBD1. The CDR3 has 15 residues. The ends lost 5 bases at V and 6 bases at J; junction bases unmatched: 11. Germline lookup yields CDR1 KGHSH and CDR2 LQKENI. CDR3 bases: TGTGCCAGCTCAATGGGCCAGGGGGCGCAAGCTGAAGCTTTCTTT. Amino acids: CASSMGQGAQAEAFF.

The CDR3 region has the DNA TGTGCCAGCAGTGATCAACTAGCGGGGGTTTCCGGTGAGACCCAGTACTTC. Translated, it gives CASSDQLAGVSGETQYF. This chain uses TRBV2 with TRBJ2-5, with 11 bases that match TRBD2. Germline CDR1 is SNHLY and CDR2 is FYNNEI. CDR3 length: 17 residues. V dropped 3 bases and J dropped 5; count of bases not matched to a gene: 11.

J is TRBJ2-3 and V is TRBV9, with D perhaps assigned TRBD1 or TRBD2 (6 bases each). This CDR3 has 12 amino acids. V was pared by 7 bases and J by 5 bases, with 11 bases between. Germline V gene data show CDR1 as SGDLS and CDR2 as YYNGEE. CDR3 amino acids: CASAGGQDTQYF. For the CDR3, the DNA is TGTGCCAGCGCCGGGGGCCAAGATACGCAGTATTTT.

The J gene is TRBJ1-2, the V gene TRBV19, with a possible D match to TRBD1 (5 bases). This CDR3 is built from 12 residues. Germline V gene lookup returns CDR1 LNHDA and CDR2 SQIVND (reference sequence). Trimming cost V 7 bases and J 7 bases, with 13 bases left between them. As DNA, the CDR3 is TGTGCCAGTACCCCACAGGCTGGTGGCTACACCTTC. This sequence encodes CASTPQAGGYTF.

The rearrangement uses TRBV30 and TRBJ2-7; 9 nucleotides align to TRBD2. Trimming took 4 bases from V and 6 from J; bases not matched to a gene: 13. The CDR3 spans 15 residues. Germline CDR1 GTSNPN, CDR2 SVGIG (reference sequence). The CDR3 loop reads CAWTGGIAGEGEQYF. DNA for the CDR3: TGTGCCTGGACCGGGGGGATAGCGGGAGAAGGCGAGCAGTACTTC.

The chain employs TRBV19 and TRBJ1-3; D ambiguous. V was clipped by 1 base and J by 0 bases, with 4 bases between them. The CDR3 has 14 amino acids. The germline gives CDR1 LNHDA, CDR2 SQIVND (reference sequence). The CDR3 coding sequence is TGTGCCAGTAGTATAGTCAGCTCTGGAAACACCATATATTTT. This sequence encodes CASSIVSSGNTIYF. The whole variable domain, filled in from reference TRBV19 and TRBJ1-3, reads DGGITQSPKYLFRKEGQNVTLSCEQNLNHDAMYWYRQDPGQGLRLIYYSQIVNDFQKGDIAEGYSVSREKKESFPLTVTSAQKNPTAFYLCASSIVSSGNTIYFGEGSWLTVV.

This clone was picked up one time. This chain uses TRBV6-1 with TRBJ1-2, with D uncertain. Deletions cut 6 bases from V and 4 bases from J, with 9 bases between. CDR1 MNHNS and CDR2 SASEGT come from the germline V gene. The CDR3 consists of 12 residues. The DNA of the CDR3 is TGTGCCAGCAGGCCACTTCCCTATGGCTACACCTTC. Protein sequence: CASRPLPYGYTF.

V gene TRBV20-1 combines with J gene TRBJ1-2; no firm D call. V was cut by 3 bases and J by 7 bases, with 9 bases left in between. The CDR3 length is 11 residues. Germline V gives CDR1 DFQATT, CDR2 SNEGSKA (reference sequence). CDR3 DNA sequence: TGCAGTGCTAGGCTCCCGGGTGGCTACACCTTC. Translated: CSARLPGGYTF.

The genes are TRBV6-5 and TRBJ1-3; D not resolved. The CDR3 totals 16 residues. V shed 0 bases and J shed 1 base, with 10 bases lying between them. Germline V gene data show CDR1 as MNHEY and CDR2 as SVGAGI. CDR3 sequence: CASSYSLGPSGNTIYF. DNA for the CDR3: TGTGCCAGCAGTTACTCGCTCGGGCCTTCTGGAAACACCATATATTTT.

The chain is built from TRBV2 and TRBJ1-1; the D gene is possibly TRBD1 (5 bases). Trimming removed 6 bases at V and 7 bases at J, with 15 bases between. CDR3 size: 13 residues. In germline, CDR1 is SNHLY, CDR2 FYNNEI. For the CDR3, the DNA is TGTGCCAGCAGCCCTGACAGCTTCAGTGAAGCTTTCTTT. Translating it yields CASSPDSFSEAFF.

The J gene is TRBJ2-2, the V gene TRBV30; 9 bases map to TRBD2. This CDR3 has 14 amino acids. After removal of 5 bases from V and 5 bases from J, the junction contained 6 bases not matched to a gene. Germline V gene sequence: CDR1 GTSNPN, CDR2 SVGIG (reference sequence). The CDR3 spells CAWFSGGGTGELFF. The CDR3, as DNA: TGTGCCTGGTTTAGCGGGGGCGGAACCGGGGAGCTGTTTTTT.

The table lists this clone with a few counts. V usage is TRBV7-5 and J usage is TRBJ1-1; the table calls TRBD1, which could not be checked here. TRBV7-5 is reported as a pseudogene. This CDR3 has 11 residues. Written as DNA, the CDR3 is TGTGCCAGAAGCGACGGGACAGACGCTTTCTTT. Translating it yields CARSDGTDAFF.

V gene TRBV29-1 combines with J gene TRBJ2-1; D is ambiguous. Between the trimmed V and J ends, which lost 3 bases and 8 bases, there was a span of 11 bases. The CDR3 is made up of 12 amino acids. From germline, CDR1 is SQVTM and CDR2 ANQGSEA. CDR3 sequence (DNA): TGCAGCGTTGAGAAGGATGACGATGAGCAGTTCTTC. The encoded protein is CSVEKDDDEQFF.

The CDR3, as DNA: TGTGCCAGCAGCTTGCGACTAGCGGGAGGCACATTCAATGAGCAGTTCTTC. This sequence encodes CASSLRLAGGTFNEQFF. The chain combines TRBV5-4 with TRBJ2-1, with 13 bases lining up with TRBD2. This CDR3 is built from 17 residues. V gave up 1 base and J gave up 6 bases; unmatched junction bases: 7. CDR1 and CDR2 (germline): SGHNT, YYREEE (reference sequence).

V gene TRBV18 combines with J gene TRBJ1-1; a weak D match, TRBD1 (5 bases). Germline CDR1 and CDR2: KGHSH and LQKENI. This CDR3 is 17 amino acids long. The V gene lost 3 bases and the J gene lost 0 bases, with 17 bases spanning the gap. The CDR3 DNA is TGTGCCAGCTCACCCGGGACTTTAAGCAACTTGAACACTGAAGCTTTCTTT. Translating it yields CASSPGTLSNLNTEAFF.

The chain is built from TRBV6-5 and TRBJ1-4; 9 bases fit TRBD1. The ends lost 6 bases at V and 11 bases at J; junction bases unmatched: 4. The CDR3 sequence is 12 residues long. Germline V gene data show CDR1 as MNHEY and CDR2 as SVGAGI. Here the CDR3 DNA reads TGTGCCAGCAGACAAGGACAGGGGAAACTGTTTTTT. Protein sequence: CASRQGQGKLFF.

This clone was found once. This chain links TRBV5-1 with TRBJ1-6, with a weak D call TRBD1 (5 bases). Trimming took off 0 bases at V and 6 bases at J, with 7 bases between the two ends. The CDR3 is 14 amino acids. Germline CDR1 is SGHRS and CDR2 is YFSETQ. This CDR3 is CASSLGQSNSPLHF. CDR3 bases: TGCGCCAGCAGCTTGGGACAGAGTAATTCACCCCTCCACTTT. Supplemented by reference TRBV5-1 and TRBJ1-6, the full variable domain reads KAGVTQTPRYLIKTRGQQVTLSCSPISGHRSVSWYQQTPGQGLQFLFEYFSETQRNKGNFPGRFSGRQFSNSRSEMNVSTLELGDSALYLCASSLGQSNSPLHFGNGTRLTVT.

The gene calls are TRBV25-1 and TRBJ2-2; D gene uncertain. V was cut by 3 bases and J by 0 bases, with 2 bases left in between. This CDR3 is 13 amino acids long. The germline gives CDR1 MGHDK, CDR2 SYGVNS. The CDR3 DNA follows: TGTGCCAGCAGTGAGACGAACACCGGGGAGCTGTTTTTT. Translation: CASSETNTGELFF.

The CDR3 reads CASSPTGASTEAFF. CDR3 nucleotides: TGTGCCAGCAGCCCCACAGGGGCGAGCACTGAAGCTTTCTTT. This chain connects TRBV7-3 to TRBJ1-1; 7 nucleotides line up with TRBD1. The V gene's germline CDR1 is SGHTA and CDR2 FQGTGA. The trim removed 5 bases at V and 4 bases at J, leaving 7 bases unmatched. The CDR3 loop spans 14 amino acids.

The rearrangement uses TRBV6-5 and TRBJ2-4, with D unresolved. CDR3 size: 15 residues. The germline V and J ends were trimmed by 0 bases and 9 bases, with 15 bases remaining between them. Germline assignment: CDR1 MNHEY and CDR2 SVGAGI. CDR3 in DNA: TGTGCCAGCAGTTACTCGTGGCCCGCCGAGAGCATTCAGTACTTC. This codes for CASSYSWPAESIQYF.

V usage is TRBV10-3 and J usage is TRBJ1-5; 8 bases align to TRBD1. This CDR3 is built from 15 residues. Germline V lookup: CDR1 ENHRY, CDR2 SYGVKD. The V and J ends lost 0 bases and 3 bases, in that order; junction bases with no gene match: 1. CDR3 coding DNA: TGTGCCATCAGTGAGTCGACAGGGGACAATCAGCCCCAGCATTTT. It is translated as CAISESTGDNQPQHF.

The chain combines TRBV19 with TRBJ2-6; perhaps TRBD1 as D (6 bases). The germline V gene encodes CDR1 LNHDA and CDR2 SQIVND (reference sequence). The CDR3 consists of 17 residues. V lost 7 bases and J 2 bases, leaving 18 bases between the germline ends. CDR3 sequence (DNA): TGTGCCAGTAACAGAATGGACAGTGGTGCTGGGGCCAACGTCCTGACTTTC. It translates to CASNRMDSGAGANVLTF.